This TCR beta chain was found in a study of blood T cells in healthy people across ages. As regards this clonotype: Its antigen is not identified.

Primers used in a second PCR of roughly 6 to 12 cycles were a sample-barcoded 5' primer and a J-beta primer mix. TCRdb reprocessed the 5' RACE reads via MiXCR and lists one record per CDR3 protein. The sample lists about 700,000 distinct CDR3 sequences, approximately 29% occurring once. The CDR3 is 14 residues long. V shed 1 base and J shed 6 bases, with 14 bases lying between them. Germline loops: CDR1 DFQATT, CDR2 SNEGSKA (reference sequence). Study findings and constraints: When set beside aged donors, long-lived donors presented more naive CD4+ cells and higher diversity.

The sample was blood. The clonotype was recovered from a woman aged 80 or over in good health. The chain employs TRBV20-1 and TRBJ2-3; D gene unclear. The CDR3 protein is CSARAVSSSDTQYF. The CDR3 region has the DNA TGCAGTGCTAGAGCGGTCAGCAGCTCGGATACGCAGTATTTT.